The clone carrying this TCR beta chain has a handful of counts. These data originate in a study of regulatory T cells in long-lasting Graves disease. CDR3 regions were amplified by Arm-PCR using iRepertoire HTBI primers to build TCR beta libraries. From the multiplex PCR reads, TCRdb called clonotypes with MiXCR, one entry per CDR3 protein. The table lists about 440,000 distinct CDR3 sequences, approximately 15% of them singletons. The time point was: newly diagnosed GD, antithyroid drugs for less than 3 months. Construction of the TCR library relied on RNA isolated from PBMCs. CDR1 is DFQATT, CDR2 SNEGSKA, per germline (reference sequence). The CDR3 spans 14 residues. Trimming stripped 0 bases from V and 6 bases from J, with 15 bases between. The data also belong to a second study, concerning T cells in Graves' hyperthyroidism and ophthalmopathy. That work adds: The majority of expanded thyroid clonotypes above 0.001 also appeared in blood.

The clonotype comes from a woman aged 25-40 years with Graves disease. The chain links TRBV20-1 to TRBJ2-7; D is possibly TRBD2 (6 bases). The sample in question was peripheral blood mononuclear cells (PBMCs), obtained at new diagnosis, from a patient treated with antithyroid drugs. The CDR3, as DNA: TGCAGTGCTAGAGATGGCGGTCTAGCGCTCGAGCAGTACTTC. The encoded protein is CSARDGGLALEQYF.